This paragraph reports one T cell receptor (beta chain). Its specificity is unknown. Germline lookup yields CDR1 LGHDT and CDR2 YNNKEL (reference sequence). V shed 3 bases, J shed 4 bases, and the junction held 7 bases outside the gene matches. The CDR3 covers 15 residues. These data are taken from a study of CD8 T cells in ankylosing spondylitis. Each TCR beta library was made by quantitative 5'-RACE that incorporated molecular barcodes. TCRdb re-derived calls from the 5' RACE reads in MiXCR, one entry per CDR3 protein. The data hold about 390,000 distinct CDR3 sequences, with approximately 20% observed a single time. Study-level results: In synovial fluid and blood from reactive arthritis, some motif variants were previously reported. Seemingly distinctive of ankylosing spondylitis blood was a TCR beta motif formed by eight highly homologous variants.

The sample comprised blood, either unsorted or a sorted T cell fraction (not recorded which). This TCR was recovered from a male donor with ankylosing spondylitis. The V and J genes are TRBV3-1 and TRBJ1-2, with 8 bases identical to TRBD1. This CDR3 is CASSQDRALGYGYTF. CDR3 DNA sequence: TGTGCCAGCAGCCAGGACAGGGCCCTGGGCTATGGCTACACCTTC.